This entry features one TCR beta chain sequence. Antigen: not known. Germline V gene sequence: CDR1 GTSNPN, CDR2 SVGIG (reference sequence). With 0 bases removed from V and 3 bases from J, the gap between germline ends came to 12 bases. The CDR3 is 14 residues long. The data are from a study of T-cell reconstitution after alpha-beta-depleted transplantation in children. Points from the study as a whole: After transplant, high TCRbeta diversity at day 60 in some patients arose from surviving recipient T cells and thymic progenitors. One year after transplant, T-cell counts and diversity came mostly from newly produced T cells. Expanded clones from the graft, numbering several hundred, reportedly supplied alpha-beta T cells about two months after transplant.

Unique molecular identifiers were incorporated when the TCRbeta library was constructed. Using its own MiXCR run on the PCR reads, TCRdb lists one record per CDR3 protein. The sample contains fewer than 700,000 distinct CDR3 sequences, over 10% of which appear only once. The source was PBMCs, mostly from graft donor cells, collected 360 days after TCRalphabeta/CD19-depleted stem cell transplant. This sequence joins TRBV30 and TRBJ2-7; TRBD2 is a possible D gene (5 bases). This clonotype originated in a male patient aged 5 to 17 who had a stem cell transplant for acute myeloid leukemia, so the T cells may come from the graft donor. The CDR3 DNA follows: TGTGCCTGGAGTGTAGCTAGCCGTGACTACGAGCAGTACTTC. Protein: CAWSVASRDYEQYF.